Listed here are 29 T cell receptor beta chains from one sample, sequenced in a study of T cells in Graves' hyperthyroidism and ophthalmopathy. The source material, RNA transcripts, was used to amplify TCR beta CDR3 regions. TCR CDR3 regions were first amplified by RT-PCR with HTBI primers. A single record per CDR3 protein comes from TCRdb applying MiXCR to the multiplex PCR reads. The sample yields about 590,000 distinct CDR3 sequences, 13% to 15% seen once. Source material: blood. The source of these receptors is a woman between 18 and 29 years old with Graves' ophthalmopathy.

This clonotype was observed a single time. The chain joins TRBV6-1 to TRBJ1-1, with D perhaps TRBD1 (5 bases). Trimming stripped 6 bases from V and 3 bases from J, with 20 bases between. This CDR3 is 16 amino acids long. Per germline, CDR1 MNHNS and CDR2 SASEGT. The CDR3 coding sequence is TGTGCCAGCAGCCCCGACGGCAGGGCGCTGGACACTGAAGCTTTCTTT. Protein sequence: CASSPDGRALDTEAFF.

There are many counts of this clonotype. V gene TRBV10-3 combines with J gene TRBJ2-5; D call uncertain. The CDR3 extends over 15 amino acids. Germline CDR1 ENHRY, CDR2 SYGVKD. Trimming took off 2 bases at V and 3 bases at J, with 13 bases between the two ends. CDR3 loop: CAISEGSPGKETQYF. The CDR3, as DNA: TGTGCCATCAGTGAGGGGTCCCCTGGGAAAGAGACCCAGTACTTC.

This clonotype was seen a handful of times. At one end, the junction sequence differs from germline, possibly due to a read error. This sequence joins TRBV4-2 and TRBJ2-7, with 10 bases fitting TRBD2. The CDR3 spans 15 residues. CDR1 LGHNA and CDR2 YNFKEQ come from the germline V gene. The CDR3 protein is CASSQGLAGRYERYF. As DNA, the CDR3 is TGTGCCAGCAGCCAAGGACTAGCGGGTCGCTACGAGCGGTACTTC.

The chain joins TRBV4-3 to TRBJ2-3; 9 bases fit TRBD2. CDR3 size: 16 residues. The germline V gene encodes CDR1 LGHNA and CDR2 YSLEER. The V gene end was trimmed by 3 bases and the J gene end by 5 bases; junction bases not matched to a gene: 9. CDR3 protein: CASSQEYSGSVDTQYF. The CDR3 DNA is TGCGCCAGCAGCCAGGAATATAGCGGGAGCGTAGATACGCAGTATTTT.

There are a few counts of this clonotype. The CDR3 here is CAWLQQGTLVYGYTF. The CDR3 nucleotides are TGTGCCTGGCTCCAACAGGGTACCCTAGTCTATGGCTACACCTTC. The gene calls are TRBV30 and TRBJ1-2; the D gene is possibly TRBD1 (6 bases). Germline assignment: CDR1 GTSNPN and CDR2 SVGIG (reference sequence). Trimming cost V 5 bases and J 4 bases, with 20 bases left between them. This CDR3 has 15 residues.

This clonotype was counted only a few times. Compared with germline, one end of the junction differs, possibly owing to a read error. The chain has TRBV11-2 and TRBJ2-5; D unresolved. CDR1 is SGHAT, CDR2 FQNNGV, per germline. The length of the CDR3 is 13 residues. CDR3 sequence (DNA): TGTGCCGGCAGCTTAGGGAATCAAGAGACCCAGTACTTC. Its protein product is CAGSLGNQETQYF.

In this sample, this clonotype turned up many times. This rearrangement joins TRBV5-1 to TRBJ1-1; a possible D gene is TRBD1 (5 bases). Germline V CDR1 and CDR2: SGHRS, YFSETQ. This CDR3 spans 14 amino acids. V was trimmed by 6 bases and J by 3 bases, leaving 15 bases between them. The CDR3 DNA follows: TGCGCCAGCACCTGGTATCAGGGCGACACTGAAGCTTTCTTT. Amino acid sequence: CASTWYQGDTEAFF. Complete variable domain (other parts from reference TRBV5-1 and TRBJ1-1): KAGVTQTPRYLIKTRGQQVTLSCSPISGHRSVSWYQQTPGQGLQFLFEYFSETQRNKGNFPGRFSGRQFSNSRSEMNVSTLELGDSALYLCASTWYQGDTEAFFGQGTRLTVV.

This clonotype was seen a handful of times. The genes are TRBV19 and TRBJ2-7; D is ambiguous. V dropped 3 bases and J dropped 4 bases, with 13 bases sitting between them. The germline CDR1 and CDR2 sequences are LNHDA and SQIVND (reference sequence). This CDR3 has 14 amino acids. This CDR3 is CASSMGQFGYEQYF. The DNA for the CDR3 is TGTGCCAGTAGTATGGGTCAGTTTGGTTACGAGCAGTACTTC.

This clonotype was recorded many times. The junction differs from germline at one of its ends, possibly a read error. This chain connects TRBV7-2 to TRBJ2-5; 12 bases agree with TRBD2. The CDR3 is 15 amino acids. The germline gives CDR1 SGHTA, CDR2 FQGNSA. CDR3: CASSWTSGDQETQYF. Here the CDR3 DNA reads TGTGCCAGCAGCTGGACTAGCGGGGACCAGGAGACCCAGTACTTC. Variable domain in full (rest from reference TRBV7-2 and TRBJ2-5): GAGVSQSPSNKVTEKGKDVELRCDPISGHTALYWYRQSLGQGLEFLIYFQGNSAPDKSGLPSDRFSAERTGGSVSTLTIQRTQQEDSAVYLCASSWTSGDQETQYFGPGTRLLVL.

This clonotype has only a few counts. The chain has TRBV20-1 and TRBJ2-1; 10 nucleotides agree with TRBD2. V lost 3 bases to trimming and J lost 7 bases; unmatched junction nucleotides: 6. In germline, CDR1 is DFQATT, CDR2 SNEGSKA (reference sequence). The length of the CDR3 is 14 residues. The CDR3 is CSASSSGSGNEQFF. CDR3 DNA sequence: TGCAGTGCTAGTTCTAGCGGGAGCGGAAATGAGCAGTTCTTC.

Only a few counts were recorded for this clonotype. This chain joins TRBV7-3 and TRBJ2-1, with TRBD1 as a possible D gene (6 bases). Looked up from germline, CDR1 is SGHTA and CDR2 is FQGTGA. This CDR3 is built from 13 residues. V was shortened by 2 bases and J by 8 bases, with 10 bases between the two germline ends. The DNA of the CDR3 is TGTGCCAGCAGCTTATACAGGGCCTATGAGCAGTTCTTC. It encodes CASSLYRAYEQFF. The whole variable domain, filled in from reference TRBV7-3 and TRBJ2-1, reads GAGVSQTPSNKVTEKGKYVELRCDPISGHTALYWYRQSLGQGPEFLIYFQGTGAADDSGLPNDRFFAVRPEGSVSTLKIQRTERGDSAVYLCASSLYRAYEQFFGPGTRLTVL.

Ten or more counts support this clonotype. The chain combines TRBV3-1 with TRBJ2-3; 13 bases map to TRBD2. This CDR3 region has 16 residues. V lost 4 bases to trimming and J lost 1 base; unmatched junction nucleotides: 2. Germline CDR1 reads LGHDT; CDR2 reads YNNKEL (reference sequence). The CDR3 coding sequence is TGTGCCAGCAGCCCACTAGCGGGAGGGGGCACAGATACGCAGTATTTT. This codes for CASSPLAGGGTDTQYF.

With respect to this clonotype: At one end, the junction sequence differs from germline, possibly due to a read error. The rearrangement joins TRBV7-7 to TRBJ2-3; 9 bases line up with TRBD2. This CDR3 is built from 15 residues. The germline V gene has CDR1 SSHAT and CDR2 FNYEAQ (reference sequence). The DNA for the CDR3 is TGTGCTAGCAGCTTAGGGCTAGCGGGATGGGATACGCAGTATTTT. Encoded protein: CASSLGLAGWDTQYF.

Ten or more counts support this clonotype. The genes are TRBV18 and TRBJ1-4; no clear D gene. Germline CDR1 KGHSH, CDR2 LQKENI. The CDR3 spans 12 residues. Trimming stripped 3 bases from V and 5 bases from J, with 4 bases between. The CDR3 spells CASSPSNEKLFF. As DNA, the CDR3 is TGTGCCAGCTCACCCTCCAATGAAAAACTGTTTTTT.

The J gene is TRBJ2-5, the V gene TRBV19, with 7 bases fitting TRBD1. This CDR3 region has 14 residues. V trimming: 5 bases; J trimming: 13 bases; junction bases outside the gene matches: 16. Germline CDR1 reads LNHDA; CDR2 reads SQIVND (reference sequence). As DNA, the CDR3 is TGTGCCAGTAGTGTCCGGGACAGCCTTGGTCCTCTGTACTTC. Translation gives CASSVRDSLGPLYF.

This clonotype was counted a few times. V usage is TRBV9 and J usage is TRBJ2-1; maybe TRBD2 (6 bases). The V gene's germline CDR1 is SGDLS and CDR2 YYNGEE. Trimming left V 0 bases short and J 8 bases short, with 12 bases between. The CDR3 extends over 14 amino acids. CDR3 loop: CASSVAYRGDEQFF. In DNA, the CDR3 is TGTGCCAGCAGCGTAGCGTACCGCGGGGATGAGCAGTTCTTC.

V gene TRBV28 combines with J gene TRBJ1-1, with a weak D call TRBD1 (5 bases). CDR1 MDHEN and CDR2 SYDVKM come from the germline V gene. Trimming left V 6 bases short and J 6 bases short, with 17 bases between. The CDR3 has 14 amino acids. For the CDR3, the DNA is TGTGCCAGCAGACCGGGACGGCTTAGGGCTGAAGCTTTCTTT. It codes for CASRPGRLRAEAFF.

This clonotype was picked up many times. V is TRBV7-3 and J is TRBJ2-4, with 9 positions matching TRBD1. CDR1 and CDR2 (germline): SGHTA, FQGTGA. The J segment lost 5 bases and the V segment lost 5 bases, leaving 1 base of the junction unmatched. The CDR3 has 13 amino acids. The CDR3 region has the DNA TGTGCCAGCAGCCGGGACAGGGAAAACATTCAGTACTTC. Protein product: CASSRDRENIQYF.

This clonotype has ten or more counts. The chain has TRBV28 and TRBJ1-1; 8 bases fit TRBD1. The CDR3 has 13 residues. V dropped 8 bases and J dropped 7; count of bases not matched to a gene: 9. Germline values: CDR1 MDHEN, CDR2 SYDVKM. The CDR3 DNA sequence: TGTGCCAGCTCGCCAGGACAGGGAAATGAAGCTTTCTTT. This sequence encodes CASSPGQGNEAFF.

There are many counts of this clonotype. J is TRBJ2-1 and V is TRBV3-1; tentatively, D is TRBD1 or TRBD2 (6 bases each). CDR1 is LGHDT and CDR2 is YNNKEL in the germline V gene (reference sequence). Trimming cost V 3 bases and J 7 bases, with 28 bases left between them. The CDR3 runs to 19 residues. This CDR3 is CASSHKHLTGGYGGNEQFF. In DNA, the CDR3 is TGTGCCAGCAGCCACAAGCACCTGACCGGGGGCTACGGCGGGAATGAGCAGTTCTTC.

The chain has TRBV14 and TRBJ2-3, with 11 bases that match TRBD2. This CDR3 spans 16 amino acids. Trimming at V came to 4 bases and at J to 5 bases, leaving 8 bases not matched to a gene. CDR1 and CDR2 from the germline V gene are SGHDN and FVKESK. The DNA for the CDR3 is TGTGCCAGCAGCCCGCTACTAGCGGGAGAGTTAGATACGCAGTATTTT. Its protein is CASSPLLAGELDTQYF.

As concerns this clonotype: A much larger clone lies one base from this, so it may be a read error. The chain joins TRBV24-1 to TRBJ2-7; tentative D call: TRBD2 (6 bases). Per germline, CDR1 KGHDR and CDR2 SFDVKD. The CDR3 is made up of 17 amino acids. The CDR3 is CDTSGPNEGRGSYEQYF. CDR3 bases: TGTGACACCAGTGGTCCCAACGAAGGGCGGGGCTCCTACGAGCAGTACTTC.

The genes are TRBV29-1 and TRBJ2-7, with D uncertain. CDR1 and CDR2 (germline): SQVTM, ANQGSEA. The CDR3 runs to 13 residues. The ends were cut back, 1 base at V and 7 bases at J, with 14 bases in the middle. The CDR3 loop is CSVEGSQAWEQYF. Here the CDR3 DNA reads TGCAGCGTTGAAGGATCGCAGGCTTGGGAGCAGTACTTC.

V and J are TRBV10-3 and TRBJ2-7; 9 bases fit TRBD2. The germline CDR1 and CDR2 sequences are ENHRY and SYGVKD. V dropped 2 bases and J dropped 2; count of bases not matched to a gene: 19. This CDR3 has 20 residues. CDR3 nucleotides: TGTGCCATCAGTGAGAGACAGGGTGAAGTTAGCGGGAGTTATACCTACGAGCAGTACTTC. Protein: CAISERQGEVSGSYTYEQYF.

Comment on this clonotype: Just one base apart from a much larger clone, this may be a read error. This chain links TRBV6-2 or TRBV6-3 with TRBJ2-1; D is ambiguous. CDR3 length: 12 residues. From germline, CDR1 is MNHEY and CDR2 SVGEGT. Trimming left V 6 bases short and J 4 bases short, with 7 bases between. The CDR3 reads CASRSPYNEQFF. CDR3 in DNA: TGTGCCAGCAGGTCACCTTACAATGAGCAGTTCTTC.

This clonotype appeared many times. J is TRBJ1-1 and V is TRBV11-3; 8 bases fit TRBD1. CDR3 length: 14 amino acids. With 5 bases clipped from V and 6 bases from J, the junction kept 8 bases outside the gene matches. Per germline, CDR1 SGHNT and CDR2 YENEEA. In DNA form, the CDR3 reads TGTGCCAGCAGCCGAACGAGGGGACAGGCTGAAGCTTTCTTT. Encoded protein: CASSRTRGQAEAFF.

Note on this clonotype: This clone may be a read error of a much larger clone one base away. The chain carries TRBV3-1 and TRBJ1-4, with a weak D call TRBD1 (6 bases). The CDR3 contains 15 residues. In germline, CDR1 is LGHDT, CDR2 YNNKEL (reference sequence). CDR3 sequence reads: CVSSQDAQGMGKLFF. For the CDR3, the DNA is TGTGTCAGCAGCCAAGATGCACAGGGAATGGGAAAACTGTTTTTT.

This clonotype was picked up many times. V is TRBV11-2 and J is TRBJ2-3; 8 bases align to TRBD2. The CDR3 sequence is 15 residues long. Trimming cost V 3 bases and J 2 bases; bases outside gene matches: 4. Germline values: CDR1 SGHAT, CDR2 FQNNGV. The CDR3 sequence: CASSFQREFTDTQYF. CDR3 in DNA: TGTGCCAGCAGCTTCCAGCGGGAGTTCACAGATACGCAGTATTTT.

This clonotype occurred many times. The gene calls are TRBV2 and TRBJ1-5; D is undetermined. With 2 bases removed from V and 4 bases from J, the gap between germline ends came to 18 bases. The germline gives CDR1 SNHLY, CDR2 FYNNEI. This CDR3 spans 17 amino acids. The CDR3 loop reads CASSESGLGRPNQPQHF. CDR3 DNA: TGTGCCAGCAGTGAATCGGGATTAGGGCGGCCTAATCAGCCCCAGCATTTT.